Below are 20 T cell receptor beta chains sequenced from a single sample in a study of T cells in Graves' hyperthyroidism and ophthalmopathy. Template material for amplifying TCR beta CDR3 regions consisted of RNA transcripts. With the HTBI primer set, the TCR CDR3 went through a first round of RT-PCR. From the multiplex PCR reads, TCRdb called clonotypes with MiXCR, one entry per CDR3 protein. In the table there are 500,000 to 650,000 distinct CDR3 sequences, 12% to 15% of which are singletons. Sequences were obtained from blood. All receptors derive from a woman in her forties with Graves' hyperthyroidism.

The sample holds many counts of this clonotype. The V and J genes are TRBV7-3 and TRBJ2-5, with TRBD1 as a possible D gene (6 bases). Germline CDR1 is SGHTA and CDR2 is FQGTGA. V lost 4 bases to trimming and J lost 4 bases, with 10 bases between them. This CDR3 contains 13 residues. CDR3 bases: TGTGCCAGCAGCTACGGACAGACAGAGACCCAGTACTTC. Translated: CASSYGQTETQYF.

In its sample, this clonotype was seen a few times. This rearrangement joins TRBV5-1 to TRBJ2-7, with TRBD2 identical over 11 bases. Trimming took 1 base from V and 3 from J; bases not matched to a gene: 15. The CDR3 totals 19 residues. Germline assignment: CDR1 SGHRS and CDR2 YFSETQ. The CDR3 coding sequence is TGCGCCAGCAGCTTGAGTACTAGCGGGAGAGTCAGGGAGATCTACGAGCAGTACTTC. Amino acids: CASSLSTSGRVREIYEQYF.

This clonotype was counted a few times. This rearrangement joins TRBV5-1 to TRBJ2-7, with a possible D match to TRBD1 (7 bases). CDR3 length: 12 amino acids. CDR1 and CDR2 from the germline V gene are SGHRS and YFSETQ. V was pared by 4 bases and J by 6 bases, with 11 bases between. The CDR3 is CASSNRGGEQYF. CDR3 sequence (DNA): TGCGCCAGCAGCAACAGGGGAGGCGAGCAGTACTTC.

The rearrangement joins TRBV12-3 or TRBV12-4 to TRBJ2-2; the match to TRBD2 covers 7 bases. V lost 4 bases to trimming and J lost 1 base; unmatched junction nucleotides: 3. CDR3 length: 15 amino acids. CDR3 coding DNA: TGTGCCAGCAGTTCGACTAGCCAGAACACCGGGGAGCTGTTTTTT. Translating it yields CASSSTSQNTGELFF.

This clonotype was recorded at least ten times. The rearrangement uses TRBV9 and TRBJ2-7; 7 bases are shared with TRBD1. J gave up 7 bases and V 0 bases, and 4 bases lay outside the gene matches. From germline, CDR1 is SGDLS and CDR2 YYNGEE. The CDR3 runs 13 residues. The CDR3 nucleotides read TGTGCCAGCAGCGTAGGGGACAGAGCGGAGCAGTACTTC. The encoded protein is CASSVGDRAEQYF.

This clonotype was counted at least ten times. The chain couples TRBV12-3 or TRBV12-4 to TRBJ1-2, with 7 nucleotides matching TRBD1. The V and J ends lost 2 bases and 0 bases, in that order; junction bases with no gene match: 6. CDR3 length: 16 amino acids. This chain's CDR3 is CASSLFPGGSNYGYTF. The CDR3 nucleotides read TGTGCCAGCAGTTTATTTCCAGGGGGTTCTAACTATGGCTACACCTTC.

This clonotype was seen at least ten times. The rearrangement joins TRBV6-1 to TRBJ2-3, with D tentatively TRBD1 (7 bases). Trimming removed 5 bases from V and 1 base from J, with 16 bases in between. The CDR3 is 16 amino acids. From germline, CDR1 is MNHNS and CDR2 SASEGT. CDR3 sequence reads: CASSPRQGGGTDTQYF. The CDR3 DNA reads TGTGCCAGCAGTCCAAGACAGGGCGGGGGCACAGATACGCAGTATTTT.

This clonotype has at least ten counts. The V gene is TRBV28, the J gene TRBJ2-7, with 8 nucleotides matching TRBD2. Germline V gives CDR1 MDHEN, CDR2 SYDVKM. CDR3 length: 15 residues. J gave up 2 bases and V 5 bases, and 8 bases lay outside the gene matches. The CDR3, as DNA: TGTGCCAGCAGTCCCCGGACTAGCACAACCTACGAGCAGTACTTC. Translated: CASSPRTSTTYEQYF.

This clonotype came up many times. CDR3 amino acids: CASSPDGLAGAEQYF. CDR3 coding DNA: TGTGCCAGCAGCCCCGACGGACTAGCGGGAGCCGAGCAGTACTTC. The chain recombines TRBV9 with TRBJ2-7; TRBD2 aligns across 13 bases. The germline CDR1 and CDR2 sequences are SGDLS and YYNGEE. The CDR3 runs to 15 residues. V lost 4 bases to trimming and J lost 6 bases; unmatched junction nucleotides: 7.

This clonotype was recorded at least ten times. This rearrangement joins TRBV28 to TRBJ2-7; maybe TRBD2 (6 bases). V was cut by 7 bases and J by 1 base, with 14 bases left in between. The V gene's germline CDR1 is MDHEN and CDR2 SYDVKM. The CDR3 sequence is 14 residues long. In DNA form, the CDR3 reads TGTGCCAGCACCCCCGGGGGAGGTTCCTACGAGCAGTACTTC. This codes for CASTPGGGSYEQYF.

This clonotype appeared a few times. J is TRBJ2-7 and V is TRBV4-1; D not certain. CDR1 MGHRA and CDR2 YSYEKL come from the germline V gene. Trimming took 1 base from V and 5 from J, leaving 9 bases between them. The CDR3 loop spans 13 amino acids. The CDR3 here is CASSQVVSHEQYF. CDR3 DNA sequence: TGCGCCAGCAGCCAAGTAGTTAGTCACGAGCAGTACTTC.

The rearrangement uses TRBV3-1 and TRBJ2-1, with 12 bases aligning to TRBD2. Germline V gene lookup returns CDR1 LGHDT and CDR2 YNNKEL (reference sequence). This CDR3 spans 15 amino acids. The ends lost 6 bases at V and 10 bases at J; junction bases unmatched: 10. In DNA, the CDR3 is TGTGCCAGCAGTGGACTAGCGGGACCCCATGGGGAGCAGTTCTTC. This encodes CASSGLAGPHGEQFF.

The V call is TRBV14, the J call TRBJ2-5; 11 nucleotides align to TRBD2. The CDR3 is 17 residues long. With V trimmed by 0 bases and J by 5 bases, 8 bases remained unmatched. Germline CDR1 is SGHDN and CDR2 is FVKESK. The CDR3 here is CASSQDQLAGGWETQYF. The CDR3 DNA follows: TGTGCCAGCAGCCAAGATCAGCTAGCGGGAGGTTGGGAGACCCAGTACTTC.

This clonotype was detected only a few times. A much larger clone sits a single nucleotide away, making a read error possible. The CDR3 carries no conserved terminal phenylalanine or tryptophan, so it likely arises from a read error. This chain uses TRBV5-1 with TRBJ2-3; D unresolved. The CDR3 contains 13 residues. Between the trimmed V and J ends, which lost 0 bases and 2 bases, there was a span of 4 bases. Germline CDR1 is SGHRS and CDR2 is YFSETQ. The chain's CDR3 is CASSLAYTDTQYL. The CDR3 bases are TGCGCCAGCAGCTTGGCGTACACAGATACGCAGTATCTT.

This clonotype has ten or more counts. The rearrangement joins TRBV20-1 to TRBJ2-7; D is possibly TRBD1 (10 bases). The CDR3 is 17 amino acids. Trimming removed 6 bases at V and 2 bases at J, with 26 bases between. Germline lookup yields CDR1 DFQATT and CDR2 SNEGSKA (reference sequence). In DNA form, the CDR3 reads TGCAGTGCCAAAGACAGGGGGCCTAGCGGGAAAACCTACGAGCAGTACTTC. It yields the protein CSAKDRGPSGKTYEQYF.

Ten or more counts support this clonotype. The V and J genes are TRBV28 and TRBJ2-7; possible D gene TRBD1, 6 bases. The CDR3 length is 15 residues. Looked up from germline, CDR1 is MDHEN and CDR2 is SYDVKM. With 3 bases removed from V and 2 bases from J, the gap between germline ends came to 14 bases. DNA for the CDR3: TGTGCCAGCAGTTTCGGAGACAGGAAACCCTACGAGCAGTACTTC. Translated, it gives CASSFGDRKPYEQYF.

This clonotype was detected ten times or more. The chain links TRBV29-1 to TRBJ2-7, with D unclear. This CDR3 is built from 13 residues. Deletions cut 0 bases from V and 2 bases from J, with 8 bases between. The germline V gene encodes CDR1 SQVTM and CDR2 ANQGSEA. CDR3 nucleotides: TGCAGCGTTGAAGACCTGGGGACCTACGAGCAGTACTTC. As protein: CSVEDLGTYEQYF.

V usage is TRBV24-1 and J usage is TRBJ1-1; 8 bases match TRBD1. CDR3 length: 17 amino acids. Germline V gene sequence: CDR1 KGHDR, CDR2 SFDVKD. V lost 4 bases to trimming and J lost 1 base; unmatched junction nucleotides: 10. Here the CDR3 DNA reads TGTGCCACCAGTGAGGGGGACTTGACAGGGGAGAACACTGAAGCTTTCTTT. Its translation: CATSEGDLTGENTEAFF.

This clonotype was seen repeatedly, ten times or more. The rearrangement joins TRBV28 to TRBJ2-7, with 9 bases identical to TRBD1. V shed 6 bases, J shed 6 bases, and the junction held 9 bases outside the gene matches. This CDR3 has 14 residues. Looked up from germline, CDR1 is MDHEN and CDR2 is SYDVKM. CDR3 loop: CASRTGQGSVEQYF. The CDR3 coding sequence is TGTGCCAGCAGGACGGGACAGGGTTCGGTCGAGCAGTACTTC.

This clonotype has at least ten counts. V usage is TRBV9 and J usage is TRBJ2-5, with D tentatively TRBD1 (5 bases). The CDR3 extends over 14 amino acids. Per germline, CDR1 SGDLS and CDR2 YYNGEE. V lost 0 bases, J lost 2 bases, and 8 bases lay in between. The CDR3 loop reads CASSVGPGQETQYF. The CDR3 DNA reads as TGTGCCAGCAGCGTAGGTCCAGGGCAAGAGACCCAGTACTTC.